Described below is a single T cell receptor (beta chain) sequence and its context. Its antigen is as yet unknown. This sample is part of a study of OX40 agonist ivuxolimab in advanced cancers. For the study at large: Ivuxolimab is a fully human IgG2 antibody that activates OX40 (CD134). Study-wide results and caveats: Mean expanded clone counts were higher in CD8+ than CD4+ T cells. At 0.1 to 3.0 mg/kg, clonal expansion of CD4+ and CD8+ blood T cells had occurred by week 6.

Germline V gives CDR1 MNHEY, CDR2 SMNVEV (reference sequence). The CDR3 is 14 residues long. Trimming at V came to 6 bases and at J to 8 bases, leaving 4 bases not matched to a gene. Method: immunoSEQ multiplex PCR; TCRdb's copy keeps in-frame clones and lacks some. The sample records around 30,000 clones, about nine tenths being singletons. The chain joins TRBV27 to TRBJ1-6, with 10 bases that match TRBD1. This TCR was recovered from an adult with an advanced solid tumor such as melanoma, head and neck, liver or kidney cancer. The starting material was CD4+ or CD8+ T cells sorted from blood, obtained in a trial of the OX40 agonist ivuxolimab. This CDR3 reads CASSRTGGYSPLHF. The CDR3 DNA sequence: TGTGCCAGCAGCCGGACAGGGGGGTATTCACCCCTCCACTTT.